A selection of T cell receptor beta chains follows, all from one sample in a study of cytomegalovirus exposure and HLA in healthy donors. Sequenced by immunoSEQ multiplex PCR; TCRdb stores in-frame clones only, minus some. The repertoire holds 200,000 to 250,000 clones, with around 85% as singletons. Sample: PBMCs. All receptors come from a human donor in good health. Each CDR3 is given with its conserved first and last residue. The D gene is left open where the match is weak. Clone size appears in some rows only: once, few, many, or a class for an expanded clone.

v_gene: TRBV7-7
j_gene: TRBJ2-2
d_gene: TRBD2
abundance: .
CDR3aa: CASSPRLAVNTGELVF
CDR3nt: TGTGCTAGCAGCCCCAGACTAGCGGTGAACACCGGGGAGCTGGTTTTT

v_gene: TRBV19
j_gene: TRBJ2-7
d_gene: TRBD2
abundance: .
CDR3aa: CASSIVPTSGSYEQYF
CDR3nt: TGTGCCAGTAGTATAGTTCCGACTAGCGGGAGCTACGAGCAGTACTTC

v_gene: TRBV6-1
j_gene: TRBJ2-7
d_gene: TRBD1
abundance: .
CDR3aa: CASLPMGQTSYEQYF
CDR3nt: TGTGCCAGCCTACCCATGGGACAGACTTCTTACGAGCAGTACTTC

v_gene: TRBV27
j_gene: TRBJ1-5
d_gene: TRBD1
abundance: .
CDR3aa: CASSLDREKNQPQHF
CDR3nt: TGTGCCAGCAGTCTTGACAGGGAGAAGAACCAGCCCCAGCATTTT

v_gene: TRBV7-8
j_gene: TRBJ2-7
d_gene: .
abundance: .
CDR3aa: CASSLIPGSGLEQYF
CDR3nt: TGTGCCAGCAGCTTAATCCCAGGGAGCGGGCTCGAGCAGTACTTC

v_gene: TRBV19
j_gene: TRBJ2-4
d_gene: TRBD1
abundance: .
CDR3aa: CASRDRELAKNIQYF
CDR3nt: TGTGCCAGCCGGGACAGGGAATTAGCCAAAAACATTCAGTACTTC

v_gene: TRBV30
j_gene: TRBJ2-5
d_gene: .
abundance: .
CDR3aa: CAWSLLGQETQYF
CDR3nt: TGTGCCTGGAGTTTACTAGGACAAGAGACCCAGTACTTC

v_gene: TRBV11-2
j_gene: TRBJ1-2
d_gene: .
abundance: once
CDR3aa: CASSLGDTGTGSNGYTF
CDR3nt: TGTGCCAGCAGCTTAGGGGATACCGGGACCGGGAGCAATGGCTACACCTTC

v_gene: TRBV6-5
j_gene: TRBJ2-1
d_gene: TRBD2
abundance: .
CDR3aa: CASSYSASGSNEQFF
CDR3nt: TGTGCCAGCAGTTACTCGGCTAGCGGGAGCAATGAGCAGTTCTTC

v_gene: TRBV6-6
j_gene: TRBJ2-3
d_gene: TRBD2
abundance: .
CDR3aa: CASSRTSGSYEDTQYF
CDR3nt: TGTGCCAGCAGTCGGACTAGCGGGAGCTATGAAGATACGCAGTATTTT

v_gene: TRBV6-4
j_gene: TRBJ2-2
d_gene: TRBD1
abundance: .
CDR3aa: CARRTGVNTGELFF
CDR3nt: TGTGCCAGGAGGACAGGGGTGAACACCGGGGAGCTGTTTTTT

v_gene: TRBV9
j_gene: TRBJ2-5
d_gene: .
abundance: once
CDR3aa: CASSVGSTAGQETQYF
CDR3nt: TGTGCCAGCAGCGTAGGGTCAACCGCCGGCCAAGAGACCCAGTACTTC

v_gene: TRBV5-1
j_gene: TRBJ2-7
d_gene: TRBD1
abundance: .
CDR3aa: CASSYAGTGTYEQYF
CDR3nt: TGCGCCAGCAGCTATGCCGGGACAGGGACCTACGAGCAGTACTTC

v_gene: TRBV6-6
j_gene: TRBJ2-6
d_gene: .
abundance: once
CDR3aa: CASSHGAGANVLTF
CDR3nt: TGTGCCAGCAGTCACGGGGCTGGGGCCAACGTCCTGACTTTC

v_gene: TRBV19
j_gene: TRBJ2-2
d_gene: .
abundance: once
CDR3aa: CASSKAGVGELFF
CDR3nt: TGTGCCAGTAGTAAGGCAGGGGTCGGGGAGCTGTTTTTT

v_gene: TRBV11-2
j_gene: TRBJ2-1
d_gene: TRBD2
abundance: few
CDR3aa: CASSLDLAGGPRVEQFF
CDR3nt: TGTGCCAGCAGCTTAGATCTAGCGGGAGGGCCGAGGGTTGAGCAGTTCTTC

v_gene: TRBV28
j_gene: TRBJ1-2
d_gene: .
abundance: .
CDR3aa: CASTPTGGRVYGYTF
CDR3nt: TGTGCCAGCACCCCGACTGGTGGCAGGGTTTATGGCTACACCTTC

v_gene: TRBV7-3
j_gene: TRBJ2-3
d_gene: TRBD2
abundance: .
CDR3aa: CASSQQGLPSSQYF
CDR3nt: TGTGCCAGCAGCCAGCAGGGACTACCGTCCTCGCAGTATTTT

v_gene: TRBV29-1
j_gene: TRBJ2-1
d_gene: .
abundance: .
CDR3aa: CSVVRLPSRTGNNEQFF
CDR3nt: TGCAGCGTTGTCAGGCTCCCCTCTCGGACTGGGAACAATGAGCAGTTCTTC

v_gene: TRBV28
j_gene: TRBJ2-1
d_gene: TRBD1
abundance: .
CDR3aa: CASRQDRGYYNEQFF
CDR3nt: TGTGCCAGCAGACAGGACAGGGGATACTACAATGAGCAGTTCTTC

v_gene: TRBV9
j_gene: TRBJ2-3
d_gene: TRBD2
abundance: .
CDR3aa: CASSVRGLANTDTQYF
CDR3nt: TGTGCCAGCAGCGTACGAGGACTAGCCAACACAGATACGCAGTATTTT

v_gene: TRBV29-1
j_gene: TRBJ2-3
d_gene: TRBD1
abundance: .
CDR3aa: CSVTPGQGADTQYF
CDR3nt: TGCAGCGTAACACCGGGACAGGGTGCAGATACGCAGTATTTT

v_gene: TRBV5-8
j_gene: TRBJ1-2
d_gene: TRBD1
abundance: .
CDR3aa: CASSSVQGGNYGYTF
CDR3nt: TGTGCCAGCAGCTCCGTACAGGGGGGAAACTATGGCTACACCTTC

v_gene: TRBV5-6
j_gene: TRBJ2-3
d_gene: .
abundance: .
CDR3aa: CASSAQAQTDTQYF
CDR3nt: TGTGCCAGCAGCGCCCAGGCCCAGACAGATACGCAGTATTTT

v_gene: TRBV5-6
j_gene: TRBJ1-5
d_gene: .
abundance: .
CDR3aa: CASSSPGGGGQPQHF
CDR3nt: TGTGCCAGCAGCTCCCCGGGGGGAGGGGGACAGCCCCAGCATTTT

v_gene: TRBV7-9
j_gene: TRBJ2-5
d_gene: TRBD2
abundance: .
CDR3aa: CASSPEGVAGIQETQYF
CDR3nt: TGTGCCAGCAGCCCAGAGGGGGTAGCGGGAATACAAGAGACCCAGTACTTC

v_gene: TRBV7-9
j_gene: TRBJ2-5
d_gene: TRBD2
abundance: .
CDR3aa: CASSYRLAGEVGETQYF
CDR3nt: TGTGCCAGCAGCTATCGACTAGCGGGTGAGGTGGGGGAGACCCAGTACTTC

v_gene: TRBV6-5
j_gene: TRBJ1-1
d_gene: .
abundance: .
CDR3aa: CASGANTEAFF
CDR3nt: TGTGCCAGCGGGGCGAACACTGAAGCTTTCTTT

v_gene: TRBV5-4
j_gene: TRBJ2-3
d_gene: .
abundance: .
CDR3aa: CASSPGPSRGTNTQYF
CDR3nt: TGTGCCAGCAGCCCCGGTCCTTCTAGGGGCACAAATACGCAGTATTTT

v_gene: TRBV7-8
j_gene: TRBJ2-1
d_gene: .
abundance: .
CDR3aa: CASSIRARGWNEQFF
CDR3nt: TGTGCCAGCAGCATTCGAGCGAGGGGGTGGAATGAGCAGTTCTTC

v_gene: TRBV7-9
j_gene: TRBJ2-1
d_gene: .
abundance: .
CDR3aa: CASRNPGLYNEQFF
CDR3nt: TGTGCCAGCAGGAACCCGGGACTTTACAATGAGCAGTTCTTC

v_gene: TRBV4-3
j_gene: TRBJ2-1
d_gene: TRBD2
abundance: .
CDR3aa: CASSQYASGSSYNEQFF
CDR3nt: TGCGCCAGCAGCCAATATGCTAGCGGGAGTTCCTACAATGAGCAGTTCTTC

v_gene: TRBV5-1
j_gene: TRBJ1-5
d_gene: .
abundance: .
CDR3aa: CASSPGGGDQPQHF
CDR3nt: TGCGCCAGCAGTCCGGGGGGGGGCGATCAGCCCCAGCATTTT

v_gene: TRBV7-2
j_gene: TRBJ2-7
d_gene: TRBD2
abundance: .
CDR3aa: CASSRGGEQYF
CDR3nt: TGTGCCAGCAGCCGGGGGGGGGAGCAGTACTTC

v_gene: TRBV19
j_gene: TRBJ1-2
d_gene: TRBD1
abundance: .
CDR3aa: CASSISRDRDYGYTF
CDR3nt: TGTGCCAGTAGTATTTCTCGGGACAGGGACTATGGCTACACCTTC

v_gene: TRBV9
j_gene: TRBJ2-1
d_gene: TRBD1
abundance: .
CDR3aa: CASSRDSVRNEQFF
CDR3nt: TGTGCCAGCAGTAGGGACAGCGTCAGGAATGAGCAGTTCTTC